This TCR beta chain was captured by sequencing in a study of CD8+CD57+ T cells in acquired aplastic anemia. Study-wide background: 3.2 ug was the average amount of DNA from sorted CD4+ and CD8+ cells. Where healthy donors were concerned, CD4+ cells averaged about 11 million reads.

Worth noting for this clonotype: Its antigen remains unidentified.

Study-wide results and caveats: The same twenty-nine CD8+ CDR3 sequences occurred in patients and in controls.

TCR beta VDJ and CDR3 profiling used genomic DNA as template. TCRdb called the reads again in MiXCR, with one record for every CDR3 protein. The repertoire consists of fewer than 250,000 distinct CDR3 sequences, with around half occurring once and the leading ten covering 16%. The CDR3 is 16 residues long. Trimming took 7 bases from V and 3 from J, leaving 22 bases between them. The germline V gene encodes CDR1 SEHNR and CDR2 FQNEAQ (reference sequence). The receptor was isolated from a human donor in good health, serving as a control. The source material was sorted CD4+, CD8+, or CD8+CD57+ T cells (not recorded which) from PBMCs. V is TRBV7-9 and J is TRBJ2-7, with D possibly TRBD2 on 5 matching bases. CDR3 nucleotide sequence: TGTGCCAGCACCGGTCAATTAGACCGCGAGGGCTACGAGCAGTACTTC. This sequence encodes CASTGQLDREGYEQYF.